These T cell receptor beta chains were read from a single sample in a study of T cells in Graves' hyperthyroidism and ophthalmopathy. One entry per CDR3 protein, called by TCRdb with MiXCR from the multiplex PCR reads. The table lists roughly 750,000 distinct CDR3 sequences, over 15% of them singletons. The sample comprised blood. Source of these receptors: a man aged 18 to 29 with Graves' hyperthyroidism. CDR3s include the opening cysteine and the closing phenylalanine or tryptophan. A D gene is named only where the DNA matches it firmly. Expanded clones get a size class; other rows say once, few or many, or leave the size out.

>TRBV20-1|.|.|TRBJ2-6
TGCAGTTGGGCGGCAGGGGCCAACGTCCTGACTTTC
CSWAAGANVLTF
>TRBV6-2/TRBV6-3|TRBD1|.|TRBJ2-7
TGTGCCAGCAGTTACGCGGGACAGGGGTATGACGAGCAGTACTTC
CASSYAGQGYDEQYF
>TRBV7-2|.|many|TRBJ2-3
TGTGCCAGCAGCTTAGGGGGAGGTAGAGGGCTCACAGATACGCAGTATTTT
CASSLGGGRGLTDTQYF
>TRBV28|.|few|TRBJ2-7
TGTGCCAGCAGTACCGTGCTCGGCGAGCAGTACTTC
CASSTVLGEQYF
>TRBV5-1|.|.|TRBJ1-5
TGCGCCAGCAGGAGCCAGAAAGACCAGCCCCAGCATTTT
CASRSQKDQPQHF
>TRBV6-1|.|few|TRBJ2-1
TGTGCCAGCAACCTACTAGGCGCCAATGAGCAGTTCTTC
CASNLLGANEQFF
>TRBV28|.|many|TRBJ2-1
TGTGCCAGCAGTTTAAGTGACCCCCTCAGGTTCTTC
CASSLSDPLRFF
>TRBV20-1|.|many|TRBJ2-7
TGCAGTGCTCCGACAGGGAGGAGAGCCTACGAGCAGTACTTC
CSAPTGRRAYEQYF
>TRBV20-1|TRBD1|few|TRBJ1-1
TGCAGTGCCAGACGGGCAGGGGGGGAATATTTGAACACTGAAGCTTTCTTT
CSARRAGGEYLNTEAFF
>TRBV2|.|many|TRBJ2-1
TGTGCCAGCAGTGGGTTATACAATGAGCAGTTCTTC
CASSGLYNEQFF
>TRBV3-1|.|many|TRBJ1-1
TGTGCCAGCAGCCAAGGTAGGGGGGGGATGAACACTGAAGCTTTCTTT
CASSQGRGGMNTEAFF
>TRBV28|TRBD2|few|TRBJ2-6
TGTGCCAGCAGTACGACTAGCGCCCTCTCTGGGGCCAACGTCCTGACTTTC
CASSTTSALSGANVLTF
>TRBV2|.|many|TRBJ2-5
TGTGCCAGCAGTGCCGCGATCGGAGAGACCCAGTACTTC
CASSAAIGETQYF
>TRBV28|TRBD1|many|TRBJ1-5
TGTGCCAGCAGTCCAAGGGACAGGTCGAATCAGCCCCAGCATTTT
CASSPRDRSNQPQHF
>TRBV28|.|few|TRBJ1-5
TGTGCCAGCAGTTCACATGGGGGTCGGGAGCCCCAGCATTTT
CASSSHGGREPQHF
>TRBV28|.|many|TRBJ2-1
TGTGCCAGCAGTTTCCCCCAGGGTGAGCAGTTCTTC
CASSFPQGEQFF
>TRBV12-3/TRBV12-4|TRBD1|few|TRBJ1-1
TGTGCCAGCAGTTTACGGACAGGGGAGAGGACTGAAGCTTTCTTT
CASSLRTGERTEAFF
>TRBV2|TRBD1|many|TRBJ2-1
TGTGCCAGCAGTTATATCGACAGGGAGAACCAGTTCTTC
CASSYIDRENQFF
>TRBV12-3/TRBV12-4|TRBD1|many|TRBJ1-2
TGTGCCAGCAGTTTTGCCGTCACCAGGGGGCGTTTCTATGGCTACACCTTC
CASSFAVTRGRFYGYTF
>TRBV29-1|.|.|TRBJ1-2
TGCAGCGTGGTCAGCGATTATGGCTACACCTTC
CSVVSDYGYTF
>TRBV19|.|once|TRBJ2-5
TGTGCCAGTAGTTTCCAGGGAACGGAGACCCAGTACTTC
CASSFQGTETQYF
>TRBV19|TRBD2|few|TRBJ2-1
TGTGCCAGTAGTATGATAGGTGCGGGAGTTCACAATGAGCAGTTCTTC
CASSMIGAGVHNEQFF
>TRBV3-1|TRBD1|many|TRBJ2-5
TGTGCCAGCAGCCAAGGGACAGGGTTAAGGGGTGAGACCCAGTACTTC
CASSQGTGLRGETQYF
>TRBV24-1|.|many|TRBJ1-5
TGTGCCACCAGTGATGCTGGTTGGCGCAATCAGCCCCAGCATTTT
CATSDAGWRNQPQHF
>TRBV7-9|TRBD2|many|TRBJ2-1
TGTGCCAGCAGCTCGATGGGACTAGCGGATCAAACCCCCTACAATGAGCAGTTCTTC
CASSSMGLADQTPYNEQFF
>TRBV28|TRBD2|few|TRBJ2-2
TGTGCCAGCAGTTTAAGGAATAGCGGGAAAATCGGGGAGCTGTTTTTT
CASSLRNSGKIGELFF